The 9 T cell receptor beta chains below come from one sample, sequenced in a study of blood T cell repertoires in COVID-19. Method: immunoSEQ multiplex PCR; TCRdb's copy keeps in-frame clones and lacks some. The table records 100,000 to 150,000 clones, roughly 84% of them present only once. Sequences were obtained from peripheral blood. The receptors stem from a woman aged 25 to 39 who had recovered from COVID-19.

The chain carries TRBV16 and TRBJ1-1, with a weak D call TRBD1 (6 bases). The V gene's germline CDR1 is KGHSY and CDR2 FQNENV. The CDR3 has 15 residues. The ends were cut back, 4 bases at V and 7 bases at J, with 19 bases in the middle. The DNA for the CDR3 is TGTGCCAGCAGCCCCCGATTATCGACAGGCCTTGAAGCTTTCTTT. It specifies CASSPRLSTGLEAFF. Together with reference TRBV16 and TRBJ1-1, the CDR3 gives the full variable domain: GEEVAQTPKHLVRGEGQKAKLYCAPIKGHSYVFWYQQVLKNEFKFLISFQNENVFDETGMPKERFSAKCLPNSPCSLEIQATKLEDSAVYFCASSPRLSTGLEAFFGQGTRLTVV.

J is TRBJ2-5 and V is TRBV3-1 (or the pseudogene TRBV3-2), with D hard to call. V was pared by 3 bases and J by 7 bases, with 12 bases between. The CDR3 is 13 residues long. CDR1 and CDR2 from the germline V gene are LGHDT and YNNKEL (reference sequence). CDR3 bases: TGTGCCAGCAGCCAGCTCCCGCCGGTGACCCAGTACTTC. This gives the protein CASSQLPPVTQYF.

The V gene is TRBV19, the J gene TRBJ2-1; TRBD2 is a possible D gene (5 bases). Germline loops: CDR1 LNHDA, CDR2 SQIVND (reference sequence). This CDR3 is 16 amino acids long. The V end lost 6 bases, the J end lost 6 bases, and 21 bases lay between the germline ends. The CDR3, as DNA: TGTGCCAGTAGCTCCCAACTAGTAGGGTCTTTCAATGAGCAGTTCTTC. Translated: CASSSQLVGSFNEQFF.

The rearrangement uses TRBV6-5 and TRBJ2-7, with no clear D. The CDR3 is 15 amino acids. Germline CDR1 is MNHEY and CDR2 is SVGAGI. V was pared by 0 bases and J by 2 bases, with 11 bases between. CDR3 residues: CASSYSSFTPYEQYF. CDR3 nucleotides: TGTGCCAGCAGTTACTCTAGCTTTACCCCCTACGAGCAGTACTTC.

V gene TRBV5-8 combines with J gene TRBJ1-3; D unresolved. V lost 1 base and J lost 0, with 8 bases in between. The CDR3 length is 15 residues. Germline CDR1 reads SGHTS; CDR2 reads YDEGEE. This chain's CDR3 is CASSLIGVSGNTIYF. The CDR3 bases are TGTGCCAGCAGCTTGATCGGGGTCTCTGGAAACACCATATATTTT. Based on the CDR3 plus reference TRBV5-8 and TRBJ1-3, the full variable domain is EAGVTQSPTHLIKTRGQQATLRCSPISGHTSVYWYQQALGLGLQFLLWYDEGEERNRGNFPPRFSGRQFPNYSSELNVNALELEDSALYLCASSLIGVSGNTIYFGEGSWLTVV.

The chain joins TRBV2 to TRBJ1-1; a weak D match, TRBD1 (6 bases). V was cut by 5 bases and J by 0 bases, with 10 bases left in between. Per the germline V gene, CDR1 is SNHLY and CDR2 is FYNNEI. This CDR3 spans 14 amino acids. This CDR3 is CASSQGQLNTEAFF. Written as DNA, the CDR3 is TGTGCCAGCAGTCAAGGACAGCTGAACACTGAAGCTTTCTTT.

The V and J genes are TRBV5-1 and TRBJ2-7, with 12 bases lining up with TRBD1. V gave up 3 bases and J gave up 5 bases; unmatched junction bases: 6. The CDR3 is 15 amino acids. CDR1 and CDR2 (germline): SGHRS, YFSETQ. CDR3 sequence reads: CASSWRDRGLDEQYF. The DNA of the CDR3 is TGCGCCAGCAGCTGGAGGGACAGGGGGCTCGACGAGCAGTACTTC.

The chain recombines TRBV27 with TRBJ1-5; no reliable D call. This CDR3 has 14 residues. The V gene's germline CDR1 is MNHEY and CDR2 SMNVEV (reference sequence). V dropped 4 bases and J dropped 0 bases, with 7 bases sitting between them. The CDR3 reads CASSSGYSNQPQHF. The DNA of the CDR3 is TGTGCCAGCAGTTCCGGGTATAGCAATCAGCCCCAGCATTTT.

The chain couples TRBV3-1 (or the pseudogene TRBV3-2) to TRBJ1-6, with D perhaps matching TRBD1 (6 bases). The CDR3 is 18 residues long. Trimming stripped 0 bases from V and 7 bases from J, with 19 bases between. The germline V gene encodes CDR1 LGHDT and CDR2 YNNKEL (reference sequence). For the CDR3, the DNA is TGTGCCAGCAGCCAAGATAAAAGTGGGACAAGGGGCAATTCACCCCTCCACTTT. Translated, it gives CASSQDKSGTRGNSPLHF.